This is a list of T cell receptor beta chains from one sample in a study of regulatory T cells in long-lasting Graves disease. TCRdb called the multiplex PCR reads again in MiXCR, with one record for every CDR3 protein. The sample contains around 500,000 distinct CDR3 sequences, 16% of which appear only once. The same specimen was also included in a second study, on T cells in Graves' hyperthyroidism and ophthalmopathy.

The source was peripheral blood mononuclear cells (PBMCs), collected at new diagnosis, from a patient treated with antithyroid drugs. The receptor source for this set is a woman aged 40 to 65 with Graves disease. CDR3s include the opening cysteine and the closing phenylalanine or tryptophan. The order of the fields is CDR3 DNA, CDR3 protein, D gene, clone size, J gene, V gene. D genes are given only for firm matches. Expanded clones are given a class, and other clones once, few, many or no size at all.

CDR3 DNA: TGCAGCGTTGCGGAAAACTATGGCTACACCTTC
CDR3 protein: CSVAENYGYTF
D gene: NA
clone size: NA
J gene: TRBJ1-2
V gene: TRBV29-1

CDR3 DNA: TGCAGTGCTGGTCCCGGGACAGGGGGCTACGAGCAGTACTTC
CDR3 protein: CSAGPGTGGYEQYF
D gene: TRBD1
clone size: few
J gene: TRBJ2-7
V gene: TRBV20-1

CDR3 DNA: TGTGCCAGCCGGGACCCCCGCGGAGATACGCAGTATTTT
CDR3 protein: CASRDPRGDTQYF
D gene: NA
clone size: NA
J gene: TRBJ2-3
V gene: TRBV6-1

CDR3 DNA: TGTGCCAGCAGCCATCAGCGGGGGGGCAAGTTCTTC
CDR3 protein: CASSHQRGGKFF
D gene: TRBD2
clone size: NA
J gene: TRBJ2-1
V gene: TRBV4-2

CDR3 DNA: TGTGCCAGCAGCTTGAATCCGGTCTACGAGCAGTACTTC
CDR3 protein: CASSLNPVYEQYF
D gene: NA
clone size: NA
J gene: TRBJ2-7
V gene: TRBV5-1

CDR3 DNA: TGTGCCAGCAGTTCGCCTCTGACCCCAAACATTCAGTACTTC
CDR3 protein: CASSSPLTPNIQYF
D gene: NA
clone size: many
J gene: TRBJ2-4
V gene: TRBV28

CDR3 DNA: TGTGCCAGCAGTTACGCCGCAGATACGCAGTATTTT
CDR3 protein: CASSYAADTQYF
D gene: NA
clone size: many
J gene: TRBJ2-3
V gene: TRBV6-5

CDR3 DNA: TGTGCCATCGCTGACAGGGGGCTGAACACTGAAGCTTTCTTT
CDR3 protein: CAIADRGLNTEAFF
D gene: TRBD1
clone size: many
J gene: TRBJ1-1
V gene: TRBV10-3

CDR3 DNA: TGCAGTGCCGGAGGGTCAGTTTCCTACGAGCAGTACTTC
CDR3 protein: CSAGGSVSYEQYF
D gene: NA
clone size: few
J gene: TRBJ2-7
V gene: TRBV20-1

CDR3 DNA: TGTGCCAGCACCCCGGGGGGGACAGGGAACTATGGCTACACCTTC
CDR3 protein: CASTPGGTGNYGYTF
D gene: TRBD1
clone size: many
J gene: TRBJ1-2
V gene: TRBV3-1

CDR3 DNA: TGTGCCAGCAGTCGGACACTTTACAATGAGCAGTTCTTC
CDR3 protein: CASSRTLYNEQFF
D gene: NA
clone size: many
J gene: TRBJ2-1
V gene: TRBV27

CDR3 DNA: TGTGCCAGCAGCCAAAGAGGACAGGGCCACACTGAAGCTTTCTTT
CDR3 protein: CASSQRGQGHTEAFF
D gene: TRBD1
clone size: many
J gene: TRBJ1-1
V gene: TRBV3-1

CDR3 DNA: TGTGCCAGCAGCCAAGGACAGAGAAACAATGAGCAGTTCTTC
CDR3 protein: CASSQGQRNNEQFF
D gene: NA
clone size: many
J gene: TRBJ2-1
V gene: TRBV3-1

CDR3 DNA: TGCGCCGGCAGCTTGGGCCCGAGCTCCTACGAGCAGTACTTC
CDR3 protein: CAGSLGPSSYEQYF
D gene: NA
clone size: NA
J gene: TRBJ2-7
V gene: TRBV5-1

CDR3 DNA: TGTGCCAGCAGTTTCGGACCCCACTGGAACACCATATATTTT
CDR3 protein: CASSFGPHWNTIYF
D gene: NA
clone size: few
J gene: TRBJ1-3
V gene: TRBV12-3/TRBV12-4

CDR3 DNA: TGTGCCAGCAGTCTGGGACAGGGGGTCTTCGACGAGCAGTACTTC
CDR3 protein: CASSLGQGVFDEQYF
D gene: TRBD1
clone size: NA
J gene: TRBJ2-7
V gene: TRBV12-3/TRBV12-4

CDR3 DNA: TGTGCCAGCAGTGAAGTTGCCAAGGTTGGAGCCAAATCACCCCTCCACTTT
CDR3 protein: CASSEVAKVGAKSPLHF
D gene: NA
clone size: NA
J gene: TRBJ1-6
V gene: TRBV2

CDR3 DNA: TGTGCCTGGGGTGACAGGAACAATTCACCCCTCCACTTT
CDR3 protein: CAWGDRNNSPLHF
D gene: NA
clone size: many
J gene: TRBJ1-6
V gene: TRBV30

CDR3 DNA: TGTGCCAGCAGCCCAATTCGCCGCGCCTTGACCGGGGAGCTGTTTTTT
CDR3 protein: CASSPIRRALTGELFF
D gene: NA
clone size: few
J gene: TRBJ2-2
V gene: TRBV11-2

CDR3 DNA: TGCGCCAGCAGCCAAGAAAGACAGACCCAAGCCTACAATGAGCAGTTCTTC
CDR3 protein: CASSQERQTQAYNEQFF
D gene: NA
clone size: few
J gene: TRBJ2-1
V gene: TRBV4-1

CDR3 DNA: TGTGCCAGGCCAGCGGCGAATGAGCAGTTCTTC
CDR3 protein: CARPAANEQFF
D gene: NA
clone size: many
J gene: TRBJ2-1
V gene: TRBV2

CDR3 DNA: TGTGCCAGCAGTGAACCGGGACAGTCCAACTATGGCTACACCTTC
CDR3 protein: CASSEPGQSNYGYTF
D gene: TRBD1
clone size: many
J gene: TRBJ1-2
V gene: TRBV12-3/TRBV12-4

CDR3 DNA: TGTGCCAGCAGCCCGGCCAACTATGGCTACACCTTC
CDR3 protein: CASSPANYGYTF
D gene: NA
clone size: many
J gene: TRBJ1-2
V gene: TRBV3-1

CDR3 DNA: TGTGCCAGCAGCTTAGAGAGAGGGTCGGATGGCTACACCTTC
CDR3 protein: CASSLERGSDGYTF
D gene: NA
clone size: many
J gene: TRBJ1-2
V gene: TRBV13

CDR3 DNA: TGTGCCAGCAGTTACAGGGGGCTCAGGCCCTACACCGGGGAGCTGTTTTTT
CDR3 protein: CASSYRGLRPYTGELFF
D gene: TRBD1
clone size: few
J gene: TRBJ2-2
V gene: TRBV6-5

CDR3 DNA: TGTGCCAGCAGTTTAGCCGGGACAACTGGGGCCAACGTCCTGACTTTC
CDR3 protein: CASSLAGTTGANVLTF
D gene: NA
clone size: many
J gene: TRBJ2-6
V gene: TRBV28

CDR3 DNA: TGCAGTGCTATTAGTCACTCGAACACTGAAGCTTTCTTT
CDR3 protein: CSAISHSNTEAFF
D gene: NA
clone size: many
J gene: TRBJ1-1
V gene: TRBV20-1

CDR3 DNA: TGTGCCATCAGTGTGACAGGGGGCACAGATACGCAGTATTTT
CDR3 protein: CAISVTGGTDTQYF
D gene: TRBD1
clone size: many
J gene: TRBJ2-3
V gene: TRBV10-3

CDR3 DNA: TGTGCCAGCAGCCGCCGGCGGTTTTGGTATGGCTACACCTTC
CDR3 protein: CASSRRRFWYGYTF
D gene: NA
clone size: NA
J gene: TRBJ1-2
V gene: TRBV6-1

CDR3 DNA: TGTGCCAGTAGCCCGTCAGCTACCTACAATGAGCAGTTCTTC
CDR3 protein: CASSPSATYNEQFF
D gene: NA
clone size: NA
J gene: TRBJ2-1
V gene: TRBV19

CDR3 DNA: TGTGCCAGCAGCTTAAAGGGGCTGGAGACCCAGTACTTC
CDR3 protein: CASSLKGLETQYF
D gene: NA
clone size: many
J gene: TRBJ2-5
V gene: TRBV11-2

CDR3 DNA: TGTGCCAGCAGGGGAGGGACCACAGGGGAGTATGAGCAGTTCTTC
CDR3 protein: CASRGGTTGEYEQFF
D gene: NA
clone size: many
J gene: TRBJ2-1
V gene: TRBV2

CDR3 DNA: TGTGCCAGCAGCTTGGAACAGGGGAGAAGTAAGGAGCAGTACTTC
CDR3 protein: CASSLEQGRSKEQYF
D gene: TRBD1
clone size: few
J gene: TRBJ2-7
V gene: TRBV5-8